This TCR beta chain was recovered during a study of blood T cells in healthy people across ages. Study results and limitations: Strong correlation linked observed beta diversity and percent naive T cells.

This clonotype came up a few times. Its specificity is not known. A second PCR, run for roughly 7 to 12 cycles, used a sample-barcoded 5' primer plus a J-beta primer mix. TCRdb reprocessed the 5' RACE reads via MiXCR and lists one record per CDR3 protein. The sample shows some 880,000 distinct CDR3 sequences, roughly 34% of them seen only once. This CDR3 has 13 amino acids. V lost 3 bases and J lost 3, with 8 bases in between. This sequence joins TRBV12-3 or TRBV12-4 and TRBJ1-1; no reliable D call. The origin of this receptor is a man aged 18 to 29 in good health. Specimen: blood. CDR3 sequence (DNA): TGTGCCAGCAGTTTTATGGAGGACACTGAAGCTTTCTTT. As protein: CASSFMEDTEAFF.